This T cell receptor beta chain was identified during a study of blood T cells in healthy people across ages. The second PCR ran roughly 7 to 12 cycles with a sample-barcoded 5' primer and J-beta primers. In TCRdb, the 5' RACE reads were re-called with MiXCR into one record per CDR3 protein. The data show more than 800,000 distinct CDR3 sequences, 35% to 50% seen once. The CDR3 consists of 21 residues. Looked up from germline, CDR1 is KGHDR and CDR2 is SFDVKD. With 4 bases clipped from V and 2 bases from J, the junction kept 17 bases outside the gene matches. This clonotype was detected a few times. Specimen: blood. The chain joins TRBV24-1 to TRBJ2-3; 13 nucleotides align to TRBD2. The TCR sequence derives from a woman in her sixties in good health. The CDR3 protein is CATSDPRTSGSQFGNTDTQYF. In DNA, the CDR3 is TGTGCCACCAGTGACCCCCGGACTAGCGGGAGCCAATTTGGTAACACAGATACGCAGTATTTT.